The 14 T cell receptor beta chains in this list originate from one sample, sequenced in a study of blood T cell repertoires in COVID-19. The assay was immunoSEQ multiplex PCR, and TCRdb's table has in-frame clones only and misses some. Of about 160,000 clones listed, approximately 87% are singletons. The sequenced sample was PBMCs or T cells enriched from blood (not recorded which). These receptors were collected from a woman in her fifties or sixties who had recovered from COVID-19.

The CDR3 loop reads CASSYLGQGGLEQFF. CDR3 bases: TGTGCCAGCAGTTATCTGGGACAGGGAGGACTTGAGCAGTTCTTC. This sequence joins TRBV6-2 or TRBV6-3 and TRBJ2-1; 9 bases match TRBD1. There are 15 residues in the CDR3. V trimming: 3 bases; J trimming: 9 bases; junction bases outside the gene matches: 9. Germline V gene lookup returns CDR1 MNHEY and CDR2 SVGEGT.

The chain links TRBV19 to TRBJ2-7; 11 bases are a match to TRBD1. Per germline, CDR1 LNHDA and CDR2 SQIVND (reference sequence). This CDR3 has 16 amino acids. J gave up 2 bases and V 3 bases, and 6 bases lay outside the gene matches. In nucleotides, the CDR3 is TGTGCCAGTAGTATCCTAGGACAGGGGGCCACCTACGAGCAGTACTTC. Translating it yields CASSILGQGATYEQYF.

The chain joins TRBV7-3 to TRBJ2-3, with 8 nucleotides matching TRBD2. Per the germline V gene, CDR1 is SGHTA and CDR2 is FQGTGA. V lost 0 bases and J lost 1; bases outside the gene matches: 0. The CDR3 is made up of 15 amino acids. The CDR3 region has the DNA TGTGCCAGCAGCTTAACCGGGGGGGGCACAGATACGCAGTATTTT. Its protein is CASSLTGGGTDTQYF.

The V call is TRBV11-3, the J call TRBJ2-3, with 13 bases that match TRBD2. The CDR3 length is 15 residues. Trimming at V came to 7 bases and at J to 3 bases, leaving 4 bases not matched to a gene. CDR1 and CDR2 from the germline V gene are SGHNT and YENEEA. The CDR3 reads CASTLGLAGTDTQYF. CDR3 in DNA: TGTGCCAGCACCCTGGGACTAGCGGGGACAGATACGCAGTATTTT.

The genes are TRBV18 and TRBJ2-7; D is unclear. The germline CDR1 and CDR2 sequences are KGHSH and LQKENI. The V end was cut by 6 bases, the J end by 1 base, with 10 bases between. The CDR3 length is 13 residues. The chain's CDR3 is CASSRVGSYEQYF. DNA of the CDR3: TGTGCCAGCTCCCGGGTTGGGTCCTACGAGCAGTACTTC.

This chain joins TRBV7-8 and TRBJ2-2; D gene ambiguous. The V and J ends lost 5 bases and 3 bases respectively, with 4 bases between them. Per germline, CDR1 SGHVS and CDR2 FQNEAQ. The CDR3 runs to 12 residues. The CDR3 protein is CASSRYTGELFF. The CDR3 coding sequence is TGTGCCAGCAGCCGCTACACCGGGGAGCTGTTTTTT.

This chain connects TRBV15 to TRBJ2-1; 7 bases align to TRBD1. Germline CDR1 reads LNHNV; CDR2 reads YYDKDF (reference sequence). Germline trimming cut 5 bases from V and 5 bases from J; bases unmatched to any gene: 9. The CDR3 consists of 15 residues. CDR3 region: CATSLGTVRDNEQFF. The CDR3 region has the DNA TGTGCCACCAGCCTGGGGACAGTGAGGGACAATGAGCAGTTCTTC.

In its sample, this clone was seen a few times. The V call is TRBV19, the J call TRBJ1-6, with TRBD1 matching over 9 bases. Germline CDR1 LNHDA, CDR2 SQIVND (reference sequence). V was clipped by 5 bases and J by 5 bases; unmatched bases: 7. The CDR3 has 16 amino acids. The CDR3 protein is CASSVLTGGDNSPLHF. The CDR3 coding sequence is TGTGCCAGTAGTGTCCTGACAGGGGGAGATAATTCACCCCTCCACTTT.

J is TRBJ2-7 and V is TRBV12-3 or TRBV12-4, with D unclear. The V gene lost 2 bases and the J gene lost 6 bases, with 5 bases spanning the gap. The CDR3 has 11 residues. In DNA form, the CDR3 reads TGTGCCAGCAGTTTACTAGGCGAGCAGTACTTC. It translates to CASSLLGEQYF.

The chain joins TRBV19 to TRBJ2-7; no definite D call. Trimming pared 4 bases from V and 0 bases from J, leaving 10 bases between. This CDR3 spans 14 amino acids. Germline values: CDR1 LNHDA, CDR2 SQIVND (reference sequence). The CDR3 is CASSTAALSYEQYF. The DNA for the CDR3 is TGTGCCAGTAGTACGGCGGCTCTCTCCTACGAGCAGTACTTC.

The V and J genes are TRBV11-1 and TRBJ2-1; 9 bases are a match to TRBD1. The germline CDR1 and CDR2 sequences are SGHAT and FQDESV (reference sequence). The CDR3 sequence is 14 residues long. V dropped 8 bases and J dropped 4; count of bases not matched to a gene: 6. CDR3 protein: CASGRDRVYNEQFF. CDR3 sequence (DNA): TGTGCCAGCGGCCGGGACAGGGTATACAATGAGCAGTTCTTC.

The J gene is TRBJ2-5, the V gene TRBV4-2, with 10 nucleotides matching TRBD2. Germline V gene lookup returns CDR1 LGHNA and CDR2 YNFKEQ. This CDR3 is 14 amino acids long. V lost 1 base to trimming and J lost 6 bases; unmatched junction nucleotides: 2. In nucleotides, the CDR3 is TGTGCCAGCAGCCAAGTACTAGCGGGACAGACCCAGTACTTC. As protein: CASSQVLAGQTQYF.

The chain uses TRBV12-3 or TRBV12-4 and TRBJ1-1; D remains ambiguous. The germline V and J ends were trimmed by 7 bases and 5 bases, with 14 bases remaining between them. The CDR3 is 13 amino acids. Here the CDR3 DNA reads TGTGCCAGCAACCCCAGAGGGAAAACTGAAGCTTTCTTT. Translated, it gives CASNPRGKTEAFF.

The CDR3 nucleotides read TGTGCCAGCAGTTACCTAACAGGGAATGAGCAGTTCTTC. It encodes CASSYLTGNEQFF. The rearrangement joins TRBV6-2 or TRBV6-3 to TRBJ2-1, with TRBD1 as a possible D gene (6 bases). This CDR3 spans 13 amino acids. Trimming stripped 2 bases from V and 7 bases from J, with 9 bases between. Germline V gene sequence: CDR1 MNHEY, CDR2 SVGEGT.